This TCR beta chain derives from a study of cytomegalovirus exposure and HLA in healthy donors (dated by TCRdb to the late 2010s). In terms of the full investigation: According to a later analysis, the approximately 120 validation repertoires were produced on the same platform as the 666 repertoires of the first cohort. The study was designed to test whether signatures of past pathogen exposure could be identified by cataloging public T cell receptors. A separate validation cohort of 100 to 150 different subjects was used in addition to the 666-subject first cohort. To predict cytomegalovirus infection status, the study combined high-throughput TCR immunosequencing, statistical association of individual TCRs with disease status, and machine learning. What the authors observed across the whole study: The study gave a list of about 160 TCR beta chains associated with cytomegalovirus. Cytomegalovirus status was reported to be diagnosed by the classifier with high specificity and sensitivity in both the original and validation cohorts. In a later analysis, TCRs clustered in the first cohort were found to also tend to co-occur in the 130 or so validation repertoires, with approximately 95% of cluster scores above 0. While some public TCRs were present in many individuals, most TCR sequences turned up only very rarely across donors. A few of the identified cytomegalovirus-associated TCR beta chains were confirmed in vitro to be specific for cytomegalovirus antigens. The validation cohort had no HLA typing available for a later analysis, so co-occurrence within that cohort was assessed over all 130 or so repertoires. The authors suggested that the approach could potentially be generalized to other disease states and immunological phenotypes.

The donors were included in the validation cohort of 90 to 150 subjects, a group kept apart from the approximately 700-subject first cohort. The library came from the immunoSEQ multiplex PCR assay. On the study's bioinformatics: A statistical classification framework was built for diagnosing cytomegalovirus status from the catalog of TCR beta chain sequences. TCRdb mirrors the immuneACCESS table, restricted to in-frame sequences. Some clones are absent from its copies; in checked studies, under half trace to an unresolved V gene, and the reason for the others is unknown. For V, J and clone size, that table is used; D and trimming come from the DNA. This sample holds 250,000 to 400,000 clones; about 90% were observed only once. Roughly 1.2% of the sample rests with the top ten. Trimming removed 3 bases from V and 0 bases from J, leaving 10 bases between the germline ends. The germline V gene gives CDR1 as LGHNA and CDR2 as YSLEER. The CDR3, cysteine through phenylalanine, is 15 amino acids long. CDR3 DNA only is kept here, 45 bases in frame from base 1.

With respect to this clone: Its recognized antigen is unknown. No much larger clonotype is one base removed from it; base qualities were not supplied.

Sequenced material: PBMCs. The TCR comes from a woman aged 25-40 years in good health and CMV-seropositive. The sequence is built from TRBV4-3 and TRBJ2-3; no D segment can be confidently identified. For the CDR3, the sequence is CASSQGWGSTDTQYF. The DNA sequence is TGCGCCAGCAGCCAGGGATGGGGTAGCACAGATACGCAGTATTTT.